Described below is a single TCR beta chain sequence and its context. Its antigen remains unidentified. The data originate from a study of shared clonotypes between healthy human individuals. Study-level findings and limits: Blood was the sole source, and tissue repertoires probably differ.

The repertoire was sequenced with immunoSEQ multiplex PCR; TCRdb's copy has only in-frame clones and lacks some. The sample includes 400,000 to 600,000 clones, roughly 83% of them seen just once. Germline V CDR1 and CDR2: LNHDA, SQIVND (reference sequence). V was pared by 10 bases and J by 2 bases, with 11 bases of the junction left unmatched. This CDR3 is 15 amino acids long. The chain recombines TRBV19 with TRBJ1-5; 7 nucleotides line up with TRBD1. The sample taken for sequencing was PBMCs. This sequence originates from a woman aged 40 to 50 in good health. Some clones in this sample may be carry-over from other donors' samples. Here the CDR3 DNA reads TGTGCCACCCCAGGAGAAGGGGGCCGCAATCAGCCCCAGCATTTT. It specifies CATPGEGGRNQPQHF.